This T cell receptor beta chain was profiled in a study of T cells in Graves' hyperthyroidism and ophthalmopathy. Study-wide points: Most thyroid clonotypes with frequency above 0.001 were detected in blood.

On this clonotype: Its antigen is not known.

The CDR3 is 18 amino acids. The ends were cut back, 0 bases at V and 0 bases at J, with 15 bases in the middle. Germline V CDR1 and CDR2: SGHVS, FNYEAQ. Researchers amplified the TCR beta CDR3 regions from RNA transcripts. HTBI primers were used for first-round RT-PCR of the TCR CDR3. MiXCR was run by TCRdb on the multiplex PCR reads, yielding one entry per CDR3 protein. The sample has over 650,000 distinct CDR3 sequences, about 15% seen once. The genes are TRBV7-6 and TRBJ2-1, with no clear D. The sequencing input was blood. This receptor was obtained from a man aged 18 to 30 with Graves' hyperthyroidism. The CDR3 bases are TGTGCCAGCAGCTTAGCGTTTGGGCAGGATAGCTCCTACAATGAGCAGTTCTTC. It is translated as CASSLAFGQDSSYNEQFF. The whole variable domain, remainder taken from reference TRBV7-6 and TRBJ2-1, is GAGVSQSPRYKVTKRGQDVALRCDPISGHVSLYWYRQALGQGPEFLTYFNYEAQQDKSGLPNDRFSAERPEGSISTLTIQRTEQRDSAMYRCASSLAFGQDSSYNEQFFGPGTRLTVL.